A selection of T cell receptor beta chains follows, all from one sample in a study of post-analysis software for immune sequencing data. In TCRdb, the PCR reads were re-called with MiXCR into one record per CDR3 protein. The sample carries over 700,000 distinct CDR3 sequences, about 32% recorded once. What was sequenced was blood. All receptors derive from a girl aged 5 to 17 with multiple sclerosis. Both conserved end residues are part of each CDR3.

V gene	CDR3 length	J gene	CDR3 protein
TRBV6-5	18	TRBJ2-3	CASSYSRGSGVTTDTQYF
TRBV11-2	15	TRBJ1-2	CASSYAGALRPGYTF
TRBV5-8	15	TRBJ2-6	CASSAGYSGANVLTF
TRBV27	17	TRBJ2-1	CASSRGREGRSYNEQFF
TRBV4-2	14	TRBJ2-5	CASSQGRGAGTQYF
TRBV7-9	15	TRBJ1-1	CASSLIFPGGGEAFF
TRBV4-3	16	TRBJ2-7	CASSQDWGVSSYEQYF
TRBV28	13	TRBJ2-7	CASSWGLNYEQYF
TRBV27	16	TRBJ2-1	CASSSLRQPSYNEQFF
TRBV24-1	14	TRBJ1-5	CATRGRGIDQPQHF
TRBV29-1	17	TRBJ2-3	CSVEPTRQGPLADTQYF
TRBV20-1	13	TRBJ1-5	CSATGGIDQPQHF
TRBV6-5	14	TRBJ1-4	CASRKTGGDEKLFF
TRBV20-1	12	TRBJ2-7	CSASRDLYEQYF
TRBV12-3/TRBV12-4	13	TRBJ2-1	CASSSRRQGVQFF
TRBV20-1	13	TRBJ2-3	CSVKREMADTQYF
TRBV20-1	13	TRBJ1-2	CSASERQHYGYTF
TRBV25-1	14	TRBJ2-7	CASSKQLSSYEQYF
TRBV4-3	12	TRBJ2-3	CASNQAGGTQYF
TRBV27	13	TRBJ2-2	CASRGQGRGELFF
TRBV4-3	15	TRBJ2-3	CASSQVLATTDTQYF
TRBV5-1	15	TRBJ1-1	CASSLSDLSSVDAFF
TRBV9	16	TRBJ2-5	CASSVAGSGVGETQYF
TRBV7-9	14	NA	CASTPSSGGETQYF
TRBV27	15	TRBJ2-1	CASRRREAGYNEQFF
TRBV4-2	17	TRBJ1-3	CASSQEPRGVSGNTIYF
TRBV27	16	TRBJ1-3	CASSPGHKAGGNTIYF
TRBV20-1	13	TRBJ2-3	CSARPGGVDTQYF
TRBV20-1	12	TRBJ2-4	CSASGTENIQYF
TRBV4-3	13	TRBJ2-1	CASSQDRLAEQFF
TRBV11-2	15	TRBJ2-7	CASSPDRGSTYEQYF
TRBV12-3/TRBV12-4	13	TRBJ2-7	CATIEFRAKEQYF
TRBV3-1	16	TRBJ2-1	CASSQDRRVWHNEQFF
TRBV7-9	15	TRBJ1-1	CALSKVGAAVTEAFF
TRBV28	15	NA	CASSLGRTPIAEQYF
TRBV2	14	TRBJ2-7	CARGIQGRSYEQYF
TRBV10-3	13	TRBJ1-1	CAIGGQLAAEAFF
TRBV28	11	TRBJ2-1	CASILEDEQFF
TRBV29-1	13	TRBJ1-1	CSAGQSMNTEAFF
TRBV7-2	12	TRBJ2-3	CASSLNRDTQYF
TRBV5-6	15	TRBJ2-3	CASETGGGERDTQYF
TRBV20-1	14	TRBJ2-7	CSATGASGSYEQYF
TRBV6-1	18	TRBJ2-7	CASNGGGLAGALIYEQYF
TRBV12-3/TRBV12-4	13	TRBJ2-7	CASRGHLGYEQYF
TRBV15	14	TRBJ2-4	CATSRGGGWDEEYF
TRBV29-1	13	TRBJ2-5	CSVVEGGQETQYF
TRBV29-1	11	TRBJ1-1	CSVEVNTEAFF
TRBV12-3/TRBV12-4	13	TRBJ1-2	CTSNPQGQPGYTF
TRBV27	14	TRBJ1-2	CASLPHYRDYGYTF
TRBV20-1	14	TRBJ1-2	CSASPPGQGGGYTF
TRBV14	15	TRBJ2-5	CASSQGPGLLETQYF
TRBV6-1	15	TRBJ2-7	CASIGPSWVGYEQYF